This T cell receptor (beta chain) came from a study of CD8 T cells in Susac syndrome. V lost 3 bases and J 0 bases, leaving 9 bases between the germline ends. The germline V gene encodes CDR1 LNHNV and CDR2 YYDKDF (reference sequence). The CDR3 contains 16 residues. An amount of RNA that ranged from roughly 0.5 to 1 ug was reverse transcribed with random hexamers. TCRdb used MiXCR to reprocess the immunoSEQ multiplex PCR reads, holding one entry per CDR3 protein. This sample has about 200,000 distinct CDR3 sequences, with 85% to 95% found just once. CD8+ and CD4+ T cells from blood underwent TCR beta sequencing, which was carried out in a high-throughput format. Matched for age and sex, the controls were healthy donors. TEMRA cells underwent FACS enrichment and CD8+ and CD4+ T cells underwent negative isolation. This clonotype was seen a handful of times.

Sequencing was performed on CD4+ T cells from PBMCs. The chain carries TRBV15 and TRBJ2-6; D is ambiguous. The TCR originated in a human donor in good health. The CDR3 DNA sequence: TGTGCCACCAGCAGCCTTCGCAGCTCTGGGGCCAACGTCCTGACTTTC. Translated: CATSSLRSSGANVLTF.